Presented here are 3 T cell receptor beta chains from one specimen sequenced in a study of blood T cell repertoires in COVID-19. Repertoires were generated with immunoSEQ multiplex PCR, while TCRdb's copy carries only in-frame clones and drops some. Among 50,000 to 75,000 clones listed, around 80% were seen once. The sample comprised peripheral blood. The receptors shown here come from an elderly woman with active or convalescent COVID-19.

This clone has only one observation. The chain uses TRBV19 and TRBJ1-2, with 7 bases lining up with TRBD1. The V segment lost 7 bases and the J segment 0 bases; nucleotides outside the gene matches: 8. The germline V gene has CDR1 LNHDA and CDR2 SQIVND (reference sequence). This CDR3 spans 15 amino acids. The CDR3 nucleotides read TGTGCCAGTACAACTTCCGGGACAGCTAACTATGGCTACACCTTC. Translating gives CASTTSGTANYGYTF.

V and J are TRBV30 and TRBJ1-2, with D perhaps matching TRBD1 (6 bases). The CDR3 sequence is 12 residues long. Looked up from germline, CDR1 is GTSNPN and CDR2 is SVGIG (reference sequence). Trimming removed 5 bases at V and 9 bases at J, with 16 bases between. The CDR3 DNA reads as TGTGCCTGGGACAGAAGGACAGAGAGCTACACCTTC. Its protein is CAWDRRTESYTF.

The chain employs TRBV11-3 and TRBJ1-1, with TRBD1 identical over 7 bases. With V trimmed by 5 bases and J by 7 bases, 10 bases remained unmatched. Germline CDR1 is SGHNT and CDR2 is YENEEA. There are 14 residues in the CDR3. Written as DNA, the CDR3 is TGTGCCAGCAGCCCATATGGGACAGAAAATGAAGCTTTCTTT. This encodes CASSPYGTENEAFF.